This T cell receptor (beta chain) is drawn from a study of regulatory T cells in long-lasting Graves disease. General observations from the study: Persistent disease was characterized by preferential usage of TRBV28, TRBJ1-2 and TRBJ2-5.

This clonotype has at least ten counts. What it binds is not known. Germline V CDR1 and CDR2: MDHEN, SYDVKM. CDR3 length: 14 residues. J was trimmed by 9 bases and V by 6 bases; bases with no gene match: 7. Sequencing libraries for TCR beta were prepared with iRepertoire HTBI primers and Arm-PCR of CDR3 regions. A single record per CDR3 protein comes from TCRdb applying MiXCR to the multiplex PCR reads. The sample records about 530,000 distinct CDR3 sequences, 15% to 20% being singletons. Time point reported: newly diagnosed GD, antithyroid drugs for less than 3 months. The TCR library was made from RNA extracted from PBMCs. This sample was also put to use in a study of T cells in Graves' hyperthyroidism and ophthalmopathy. That study adds: Using the HTBI primer set, a first-round RT-PCR was run on the TCR CDR3. Most thyroid clonotypes that were expanded above 0.001 also turned up in blood.

The sample was peripheral blood mononuclear cells (PBMCs), taken at new diagnosis, from a patient treated with antithyroid drugs. The genes are TRBV28 and TRBJ1-4; 10 nucleotides agree with TRBD1. The receptor comes from a woman aged 35-65 years with Graves disease. Here the CDR3 DNA reads TGTGCCAGCAGCCAGGGACAGGGGAGCAAAAAACTGTTTTTT. It is translated as CASSQGQGSKKLFF.